This TCR beta chain was obtained from a study of T cell repertoires in cytomegalovirus infection. Study at large: Evidence of both CMV infection and a matching HLA type came from public TCR beta signatures. Findings of the study overall: CMV carriers having the relevant HLA were flagged by cumulative public TCR beta family frequency. Clonotype analysis showed dominance of the ex vivo response by HLA-C-restricted CMV-specific TCR beta clonotypes.

This clonotype was found a few times. Its antigen is unknown. MiXCR, run by TCRdb on the reads, gives a single entry per CDR3 protein. The sample contains more than 400,000 distinct CDR3 sequences, less than 30% of which appear only once. The V gene's germline CDR1 is LGHNA and CDR2 YSLEER. V lost 1 base to trimming and J lost 5 bases; unmatched junction nucleotides: 5. The CDR3 covers 17 residues. The sequence came from a human donor in good health (CMV status not recorded). Some clones in this sample may be carry-over from other donors' samples. The chain is built from TRBV4-3 and TRBJ2-1; 13 bases are shared with TRBD2. Material: PBMCs. Written as DNA, the CDR3 is TGCGCCAGCAGCCAAGGGACTAGCGGGAGTGGCCACAATGAGCAGTTCTTC. It codes for CASSQGTSGSGHNEQFF.